The 16 T cell receptor beta chains below all came from one sample that was sequenced in a study of cytomegalovirus exposure and HLA in healthy donors. The PCR ran on 60 Vbeta and 13 Jbeta primers. The method was immunoSEQ multiplex PCR; TCRdb's version includes in-frame clones alone and lacks a portion of them. The sample holds 150,000 or so clones; roughly 79% are singletons and the top ten take 9% to 10%. The source material was PBMCs. Receptors were obtained from a man between 18 and 35 years old in good health and CMV-seropositive.

This chain joins TRBV19 and TRBJ2-1; 7 bases fit TRBD2. The CDR3 extends over 15 amino acids. Germline values: CDR1 LNHDA, CDR2 SQIVND (reference sequence). CDR3 region: CASSLALSSYNEQFF. CDR3 sequence (DNA): TGTGCGAGCTCACTAGCGCTTAGCTCCTACAATGAGCAGTTCTTC. The variable domain in full, completed from reference TRBV19 and TRBJ2-1, reads DGGITQSPKYLFRKEGQNVTLSCEQNLNHDAMYWYRQDPGQGLRLIYYSQIVNDFQKGDIAEGYSVSREKKESFPLTVTSAQKNPTAFYLCASSLALSSYNEQFFGPGTRLTVL.

This chain links TRBV5-6 with TRBJ2-7; D might be TRBD1 (7 bases). In germline, CDR1 is SGHDT, CDR2 YYEEEE. Trimming took 0 bases from V and 3 from J, leaving 10 bases between them. CDR3 size: 14 residues. CDR3 protein: CASSLGQGLYEQYF. The CDR3, as DNA: TGTGCCAGCAGCTTGGGACAGGGACTCTACGAGCAGTACTTC.

The V call is TRBV6-5, the J call TRBJ1-5; possibly TRBD1 for D (6 bases). Trimming left V 6 bases short and J 5 bases short, with 14 bases between. Per the germline V gene, CDR1 is MNHEY and CDR2 is SVGAGI. This CDR3 contains 14 residues. CDR3 nucleotide sequence: TGTGCCAGCAGCGCACAGGGTCGTCATCAGCCCCAGCATTTT. Residues: CASSAQGRHQPQHF.

A few counts support this clone. The chain carries TRBV28 and TRBJ1-3; 11 nucleotides line up with TRBD1. The CDR3 covers 14 residues. The V gene end was trimmed by 6 bases and the J gene end by 8 bases; junction bases not matched to a gene: 6. Germline CDR1 and CDR2: MDHEN and SYDVKM. The chain's CDR3 is CASSYGTGGDTIYF. The CDR3, as DNA: TGTGCCAGCAGCTATGGGACAGGGGGAGACACCATATATTTT.

This chain links TRBV20-1 with TRBJ1-5; D not certain. Trimming took 0 bases from V and 9 from J, leaving 6 bases between them. The CDR3 is 11 amino acids. Germline V gene sequence: CDR1 DFQATT, CDR2 SNEGSKA (reference sequence). CDR3 DNA sequence: TGCAGTGCTAGAGACGGGATGCCCCAGCATTTT. Its protein product is CSARDGMPQHF.

This chain links TRBV5-1 with TRBJ2-7; TRBD1 agrees at 10 bases. The CDR3 is 14 residues long. The junction had 6 bases not matched to a gene; V was cut back by 4 bases and J by 5 bases. Looked up from germline, CDR1 is SGHRS and CDR2 is YFSETQ. This chain's CDR3 is CASSTGTGVHEQYF. The CDR3 DNA sequence: TGCGCCAGCAGCACCGGGACAGGGGTGCACGAGCAGTACTTC. The full variable domain, completed using reference TRBV5-1 and TRBJ2-7, is KAGVTQTPRYLIKTRGQQVTLSCSPISGHRSVSWYQQTPGQGLQFLFEYFSETQRNKGNFPGRFSGRQFSNSRSEMNVSTLELGDSALYLCASSTGTGVHEQYFGPGTRLTVT.

V usage is TRBV7-2 and J usage is TRBJ2-6; TRBD2 agrees at 7 bases. CDR1 and CDR2 (germline): SGHTA, FQGNSA. CDR3 length: 18 amino acids. With V trimmed by 1 base and J by 2 bases, 8 bases remained unmatched. In nucleotides, the CDR3 is TGTGCCAGCAGCTTAGTATCGAAGGGAGGGCCTGGGGCCAACGTCCTGACTTTC. Its translation is CASSLVSKGGPGANVLTF.

The gene calls are TRBV7-9 and TRBJ2-5; 7 positions match TRBD1. The germline V gene has CDR1 SEHNR and CDR2 FQNEAQ (reference sequence). With 5 bases clipped from V and 5 bases from J, the junction kept 5 bases outside the gene matches. The CDR3 is 13 amino acids. CDR3 region: CASSDRDAETQYF. The CDR3 DNA is TGTGCCAGCAGCGACAGGGACGCGGAGACCCAGTACTTC. Using reference TRBV7-9 and TRBJ2-5 for the parts outside the CDR3, the full variable domain is DTGVSQNPRHKITKRGQNVTFRCDPISEHNRLYWYRQTLGQGPEFLTYFQNEAQLEKSRLLSDRFSAERPKGSFSTLEIQRTEQGDSAMYLCASSDRDAETQYFGPGTRLLVL.

This clone was seen more than once but under ten times. J is TRBJ1-1 and V is TRBV4-3, with D hard to call. Germline assignment: CDR1 LGHNA and CDR2 YSLEER. Trimming removed 1 base from V and 1 base from J, with 13 bases in between. The CDR3 contains 16 residues. The CDR3 is CASSQVLFSGNTEAFF. The CDR3, as DNA: TGCGCCAGCAGCCAAGTTCTCTTCAGTGGGAACACTGAAGCTTTCTTT.

The CDR3 coding sequence is TGTGCCAGCAGCTTAATATTGACAGGGCACAATGAAAAACTGTTTTTT. It yields the protein CASSLILTGHNEKLFF. The chain uses TRBV5-6 and TRBJ1-4; 7 bases are shared with TRBD1. The length of the CDR3 is 16 residues. Trimming cost V 2 bases and J 5 bases; bases outside gene matches: 9. Germline CDR1 is SGHDT and CDR2 is YYEEEE.

The CDR3 loop reads CASSRGASEGYTF. Written as DNA, the CDR3 is TGTGCCAGCAGCCGGGGGGCATCGGAGGGCTACACCTTC. The chain has TRBV13 and TRBJ1-2; tentative D call: TRBD1 (6 bases). CDR3 length: 13 residues. In germline, CDR1 is PRHDT, CDR2 FYEKMQ (reference sequence). With 5 bases removed from V and 8 bases from J, the gap between germline ends came to 15 bases.

The rearrangement uses TRBV6-6 and TRBJ2-5; a weak D match, TRBD1 (6 bases). The tail of the sequence fits TRBJ2-7 better, so the J call may be wrong. The CDR3 length is 14 residues. Looked up from germline, CDR1 is MNHNY and CDR2 is SVGAGI (reference sequence). As DNA, the CDR3 is TGTGCCAGCAACCTAGTACAGGGAGCCCACGAGCAGTACTTC. Residues: CASNLVQGAHEQYF.

This clone showed up just a few times. The chain links TRBV30 to TRBJ1-1; D gene ambiguous. The germline V gene has CDR1 GTSNPN and CDR2 SVGIG (reference sequence). This CDR3 region has 12 residues. The V gene lost 5 bases and the J gene lost 1 base, with 8 bases spanning the gap. This CDR3 is CAWEEGNTEAFF. The CDR3 DNA reads TGTGCCTGGGAAGAGGGGAACACTGAAGCTTTCTTT.

The chain's CDR3 is CASSSIYEQFF. The CDR3 DNA is TGTGCCAGCAGCTCCATTTATGAGCAGTTCTTC. The chain employs TRBV13 and TRBJ2-1, with D hard to call. CDR3 length equals 11 residues. V was pared by 4 bases and J by 8 bases, with 6 bases between. Germline CDR1 reads PRHDT; CDR2 reads FYEKMQ (reference sequence).

The J gene is TRBJ1-4, the V gene TRBV10-3; D perhaps matches TRBD1 (6 bases). The germline V and J ends were trimmed by 4 bases and 2 bases, with 11 bases remaining between them. There are 15 residues in the CDR3. Per germline, CDR1 ENHRY and CDR2 SYGVKD. Here the CDR3 DNA reads TGTGCCATCAGTGGGGGGCCGAAGACTAATGAAAAACTGTTTTTT. Translation gives CAISGGPKTNEKLFF.

The CDR3 here is CASSQTGNHPSTDTQYF. CDR3 nucleotide sequence: TGCGCCAGCAGTCAAACGGGGAACCATCCTAGCACAGATACGCAGTATTTT. The chain couples TRBV23-1 to TRBJ2-3; D is perhaps TRBD2 (5 bases). TRBV23-1 qualifies as an ORF whose function is uncertain. The CDR3 spans 17 residues. V lost 2 bases, J lost 0 bases, and 15 bases lay in between.